These 9 T cell receptor beta chains originate from one sample sequenced in a study of identical twins. TCRdb reprocessed the 5' RACE reads via MiXCR and lists one record per CDR3 protein. The sample includes about 470,000 distinct CDR3 sequences, less than 25% of them seen just once. The sample was also linked to a second study, of T cells expressing NK-cell markers.

Sequencing input: CD4+ T cells sorted from blood. These receptors were obtained from a woman under 30 in good health.

This clonotype appeared many times. Here the CDR3 reads CASSLGTGVTEAFF. The CDR3 DNA reads as TGTGCCAGCAGTCTTGGGACAGGGGTGACTGAAGCTTTCTTT. This chain connects TRBV3-1 to TRBJ1-1; 10 bases agree with TRBD1. CDR3 size: 14 residues. The trim removed 6 bases at V and 5 bases at J, leaving 6 bases unmatched. Germline V CDR1 and CDR2: LGHDT, YNNKEL (reference sequence).

The V call is TRBV7-2, the J call TRBJ2-7; TRBD1 is a possible D gene (6 bases). The V end lost 5 bases, the J end lost 1 base, and 18 bases lay between the germline ends. Germline CDR1 SGHTA, CDR2 FQGNSA. The CDR3 is made up of 16 amino acids. The CDR3 sequence is CASSPQGGFRSYEQYF. The CDR3 DNA sequence: TGTGCCAGCAGCCCCCAAGGGGGTTTCCGTTCCTACGAGCAGTACTTC.

This clonotype was seen a few times. The genes are TRBV20-1 and TRBJ2-1, with D tentatively TRBD1 or TRBD2 (5 bases each). V was cut by 3 bases and J by 6 bases, with 12 bases left in between. The CDR3 length is 13 residues. CDR1 is DFQATT and CDR2 is SNEGSKA in the germline V gene (reference sequence). CDR3 DNA: TGCAGTGCTAGCGGGAAGGGGATCAATGAGCAGTTCTTC. It translates to CSASGKGINEQFF.

J is TRBJ1-1 and V is TRBV5-6; 7 positions agree with TRBD1. V was pared by 5 bases and J by 0 bases, with 13 bases of the junction left unmatched. Germline V gives CDR1 SGHDT, CDR2 YYEEEE. The length of the CDR3 is 17 residues. The CDR3 sequence is CASRSGTAIFMNTEAFF. For the CDR3, the DNA is TGTGCCAGCAGGTCCGGGACAGCGATATTCATGAACACTGAAGCTTTCTTT.

This clonotype was counted once. The rearrangement joins TRBV20-1 to TRBJ2-1, with TRBD2 matching over 8 bases. This CDR3 has 16 residues. Germline loops: CDR1 DFQATT, CDR2 SNEGSKA (reference sequence). V trimming: 2 bases; J trimming: 0 bases; junction bases outside the gene matches: 6. The CDR3 nucleotides read TGCAGTGCTAGATCTATGAGCGGGAGCTCCTACAATGAGCAGTTCTTC. It codes for CSARSMSGSSYNEQFF.

V gene TRBV11-2 combines with J gene TRBJ2-5; D might be TRBD2 (5 bases). The CDR3 extends over 16 amino acids. Germline V gene lookup returns CDR1 SGHAT and CDR2 FQNNGV. Trimming stripped 2 bases from V and 3 bases from J, with 16 bases between. This CDR3 reads CASSLILGKLEETQYF. The CDR3 DNA reads TGTGCCAGCAGCTTAATCTTGGGAAAACTAGAAGAGACCCAGTACTTC.

This clonotype has ten or more counts. V and J are TRBV20-1 and TRBJ1-2, with 9 bases that match TRBD1. The trim removed 1 base at V and 4 bases at J, leaving 7 bases unmatched. CDR1 is DFQATT, CDR2 SNEGSKA, per germline (reference sequence). The CDR3 length is 15 residues. Written as DNA, the CDR3 is TGCAGTGCTAGAGGGGACAGGGCAATTGGCTATGGCTACACCTTC. This translates into CSARGDRAIGYGYTF.

The chain combines TRBV9 with TRBJ2-3; TRBD2 aligns across 7 bases. CDR1 and CDR2 (germline): SGDLS, YYNGEE. There are 12 residues in the CDR3. V lost 7 bases to trimming and J lost 5 bases; unmatched junction nucleotides: 4. The CDR3 region has the DNA TGTGCCAGCGCGGGGACTAAAGATACGCAGTATTTT. Its translation: CASAGTKDTQYF.

This clonotype was observed a handful of times. The J gene is TRBJ2-1, the V gene TRBV20-1, with D possibly matching TRBD1 (5 bases). The CDR3 spans 15 residues. The germline V and J ends were trimmed by 6 bases and 7 bases, with 22 bases remaining between them. CDR1 and CDR2 (germline): DFQATT, SNEGSKA (reference sequence). The CDR3 DNA is TGCAGTGCCAACCGCTTGGCAGGGTTGGGGAATGAGCAGTTCTTC. Protein product: CSANRLAGLGNEQFF.